Shown below are 20 T cell receptor beta chains from a single sample sequenced in a study of cytomegalovirus exposure and HLA in healthy donors (dated by TCRdb to about 2017). The method was the immunoSEQ multiplex PCR assay. The multiplex PCR relied on a mix of 60 forward primers for TCR Vbeta segments and 13 reverse primers for TCR Jbeta segments. TCRdb took this table from immuneACCESS and kept in-frame rearrangements with V and J called. Such tables lack part of the clones; where checked against another copy, unresolved V genes explain under half of the gap, and the rest is unexplained. The sample includes 99,000 or so clones, with more than 60% observed a single time. The top ten hold over 15% of the sample. The specimen sequenced was PBMCs. Every receptor here comes from a man between 60 and 75 years old in good health and CMV-seropositive.

The chain carries TRBV5-1 and TRBJ2-3, with 7 bases fitting TRBD1. The CDR3 is made up of 16 amino acids. Germline CDR1 and CDR2: SGHRS and YFSETQ. V lost 3 bases and J lost 5; bases outside the gene matches: 12. The CDR3 sequence: CASSSSTGARRDTQYF. CDR3 sequence (DNA): TGCGCCAGCAGCTCTTCTACAGGGGCGCGTAGAGATACGCAGTATTTT.

The rearrangement uses TRBV18 and TRBJ2-5; D gene ambiguous. Germline assignment: CDR1 KGHSH and CDR2 LQKENI. Trimming pared 8 bases from V and 3 bases from J, leaving 10 bases between. The CDR3 totals 12 residues. The CDR3 sequence: CASALEEETQYF. The CDR3 DNA follows: TGTGCCAGCGCCCTCGAGGAAGAGACCCAGTACTTC.

Only a few counts were recorded for this clone. The chain combines TRBV9 with TRBJ2-1, with TRBD1 identical over 8 bases. The length of the CDR3 is 17 residues. CDR1 SGDLS and CDR2 YYNGEE come from the germline V gene. V was pared by 0 bases and J by 0 bases, with 5 bases of the junction left unmatched. The CDR3 is CASSVGLGTGSYNEQFF. Written as DNA, the CDR3 is TGTGCCAGCAGCGTAGGCCTCGGGACAGGCTCCTACAATGAGCAGTTCTTC.

The chain recombines TRBV9 with TRBJ1-2; D gene ambiguous. The CDR3 extends over 15 amino acids. The germline V and J ends were trimmed by 0 bases and 0 bases, with 9 bases remaining between them. The germline CDR1 and CDR2 sequences are SGDLS and YYNGEE. CDR3 loop: CASSVEGRANYGYTF. The CDR3 nucleotides are TGTGCCAGCAGCGTAGAAGGGAGGGCTAACTATGGCTACACCTTC.

The V and J genes are TRBV30 and TRBJ2-2; 9 nucleotides match TRBD1. The V gene end was trimmed by 0 bases and the J gene end by 2 bases; junction bases not matched to a gene: 1. The CDR3 is made up of 15 amino acids. CDR1 and CDR2 (germline): GTSNPN, SVGIG (reference sequence). The CDR3 spells CAWSVGQGNTGELFF. The CDR3 region has the DNA TGTGCCTGGAGTGTGGGACAGGGAAACACCGGGGAGCTGTTTTTT. The full variable domain, in which reference TRBV30 and TRBJ2-2 provide the parts outside the CDR3, is SQTIHQWPATLVQPVGSPLSLECTVEGTSNPNLYWYRQAAGRGLQLLFYSVGIGQISSEVPQNLSASRPQDRQFILSSKKLLLSDSGFYLCAWSVGQGNTGELFFGEGSRLTVL.

This chain connects TRBV25-1 to TRBJ2-1, with TRBD2 matching over 9 bases. The CDR3 has 14 amino acids. The germline V gene has CDR1 MGHDK and CDR2 SYGVNS. J lost 8 bases, V lost 5 bases, and 7 bases had no gene match. The CDR3 reads CASSRSGGIYEQFF. The CDR3 nucleotides read TGTGCCAGCAGTAGGAGCGGGGGGATCTATGAGCAGTTCTTC.

The chain recombines TRBV14 with TRBJ2-2; D unclear. The CDR3 is 13 residues long. The V end lost 3 bases, the J end lost 7 bases, and 9 bases lay between the germline ends. The germline V gene has CDR1 SGHDN and CDR2 FVKESK. This CDR3 is CASSQVNGGELFF. As DNA, the CDR3 is TGTGCCAGCAGCCAGGTTAACGGCGGGGAGCTGTTTTTT.

CDR3 bases: TGTGCCAGCAGCTCGGGACAGGGCTGGACCCCAGATACGCAGTATTTT. Translated: CASSSGQGWTPDTQYF. V is TRBV5-6 and J is TRBJ2-3, with 9 bases lining up with TRBD1. Per germline, CDR1 SGHDT and CDR2 YYEEEE. V shed 3 bases, J shed 4 bases, and the junction held 9 bases outside the gene matches. The CDR3 is 16 residues long.

V usage is TRBV7-8 and J usage is TRBJ1-3, with 9 bases lining up with TRBD1. J gave up 0 bases and V 4 bases, and 10 bases lay outside the gene matches. Germline assignment: CDR1 SGHVS and CDR2 FQNEAQ. This CDR3 is 18 amino acids long. The CDR3 coding sequence is TGTGCCAGCAGCTACACGAGCGACAGGGGGTACTCTGGAAACACCATATATTTT. It encodes CASSYTSDRGYSGNTIYF.

The chain links TRBV28 to TRBJ2-7; the match to TRBD1 covers 8 bases. The V and J ends lost 2 bases and 9 bases, in that order; junction bases with no gene match: 6. CDR3 length: 13 residues. Looked up from germline, CDR1 is MDHEN and CDR2 is SYDVKM. DNA of the CDR3: TGTGCCAGCAGTTTACCCTCGGGGACAGGGCAGTACTTC. Amino acid sequence: CASSLPSGTGQYF.

This chain connects TRBV18 to TRBJ2-3, with TRBD1 matching over 7 bases. The germline V gene encodes CDR1 KGHSH and CDR2 LQKENI. J gave up 6 bases and V 8 bases, and 11 bases lay outside the gene matches. The CDR3 length is 14 residues. The chain's CDR3 is CASTYLQGTDTQYF. The CDR3 DNA sequence: TGTGCCAGCACCTACCTACAGGGGACCGATACGCAGTATTTT.

The rearrangement links TRBV19 to TRBJ2-1; TRBD1 matches 9 bases. The CDR3 is 18 amino acids. V shed 4 bases and J 1 base; nucleotides not matched to a gene: 11. The germline gives CDR1 LNHDA, CDR2 SQIVND (reference sequence). The CDR3 region is CASSTTGGARFSYNEQFF. Written as DNA, the CDR3 is TGTGCCAGTAGTACTACAGGGGGCGCGAGGTTTTCCTACAATGAGCAGTTCTTC.

The chain joins TRBV10-3 to TRBJ2-3; D perhaps matches TRBD2 (6 bases). CDR1 and CDR2 (germline): ENHRY, SYGVKD. CDR3 length equals 14 residues. V gave up 10 bases and J gave up 1 base, with 15 bases separating them. CDR3 nucleotide sequence: TGTGCCACCGGCGGGGATTTCGGCACAGATACGCAGTATTTT. This gives the protein CATGGDFGTDTQYF.

V usage is TRBV9 and J usage is TRBJ2-3; 9 bases fit TRBD1. After removal of 4 bases from V and 3 bases from J, the junction contained 9 bases not matched to a gene. This CDR3 is built from 16 residues. CDR1 is SGDLS and CDR2 is YYNGEE in the germline V gene. For the CDR3, the DNA is TGTGCCAGCAGCCCAAGGACAGGGGCAGGTACAGATACGCAGTATTTT. Its translation is CASSPRTGAGTDTQYF.

The chain employs TRBV30 and TRBJ1-1, with 8 positions matching TRBD1. This CDR3 is 13 amino acids long. Looked up from germline, CDR1 is GTSNPN and CDR2 is SVGIG (reference sequence). Trimming took 5 bases from V and 1 from J; bases not matched to a gene: 3. The CDR3: CAWRQGSNTEAFF. The DNA of the CDR3 is TGTGCCTGGCGACAGGGGTCGAACACTGAAGCTTTCTTT. Filled out from reference TRBV30 and TRBJ1-1, the complete variable domain reads SQTIHQWPATLVQPVGSPLSLECTVEGTSNPNLYWYRQAAGRGLQLLFYSVGIGQISSEVPQNLSASRPQDRQFILSSKKLLLSDSGFYLCAWRQGSNTEAFFGQGTRLTVV.

The gene calls are TRBV19 and TRBJ1-2; TRBD1 is a possible D gene (5 bases). The CDR3 loop spans 13 amino acids. V was shortened by 8 bases and J by 7 bases, with 17 bases between the two germline ends. Per the germline V gene, CDR1 is LNHDA and CDR2 is SQIVND (reference sequence). The CDR3 reads CASGGGYDFGYTF. CDR3 nucleotide sequence: TGTGCCAGTGGGGGGGGGTATGATTTTGGCTACACCTTC.

This chain links TRBV7-2 with TRBJ1-3; D not certain. V lost 5 bases and J 7 bases, leaving 15 bases between the germline ends. Looked up from germline, CDR1 is SGHTA and CDR2 is FQGNSA. There are 14 residues in the CDR3. CDR3 region: CASSPPVGRNTIYF. For the CDR3, the DNA is TGTGCCAGCAGCCCCCCGGTGGGGAGGAACACCATATATTTT.

The V gene is TRBV2, the J gene TRBJ1-4; a weak D match, TRBD1 (6 bases). Germline V gene data show CDR1 as SNHLY and CDR2 as FYNNEI. The CDR3 covers 13 residues. V lost 7 bases and J 8 bases, leaving 14 bases between the germline ends. The CDR3 region is CASNTGLGEKLFF. The CDR3 bases are TGTGCCAGCAATACAGGGTTGGGGGAAAAACTGTTTTTT.

V and J are TRBV6-5 and TRBJ1-2; unclear D gene. CDR3 length equals 15 residues. CDR1 is MNHEY and CDR2 is SVGAGI in the germline V gene. V was clipped by 7 bases and J by 0 bases, with 15 bases between them. CDR3 region: CASTRTPRANYGYTF. CDR3 sequence (DNA): TGTGCCAGCACCCGAACTCCCCGGGCTAACTATGGCTACACCTTC.

This rearrangement joins TRBV4-2 to TRBJ1-4; 10 positions agree with TRBD1. This CDR3 is 15 amino acids long. Losses at the gene ends were 0 bases for V and 6 bases for J; bases not matched to a gene: 1. Germline V CDR1 and CDR2: LGHNA, YNFKEQ. The CDR3 coding sequence is TGTGCCAGCAGCCAAGAAGGACAGGGGGATGAAAAACTGTTTTTT. This encodes CASSQEGQGDEKLFF.